The 25 T cell receptor beta chains in this list originate from one sample, sequenced in a study of blood T cell repertoires in COVID-19. Sequenced by immunoSEQ multiplex PCR; TCRdb stores in-frame clones only, minus some. The sample lists some 260,000 clones, 75% to 90% occurring once. Sequencing was carried out using peripheral blood. Receptors were obtained from a woman aged 70-85 years with COVID-19, enrolled during active disease.

The chain links TRBV28 to TRBJ2-1; no firm D call. Trimming shortened V by 4 bases and J by 5 bases, and 3 bases separated the two germline ends. The germline gives CDR1 MDHEN, CDR2 SYDVKM. The CDR3 consists of 11 residues. CDR3 nucleotide sequence: TGTGCCAGCAGTTCGGACAATGAGCAGTTCTTC. It yields the protein CASSSDNEQFF.

The chain is built from TRBV16 and TRBJ1-5; TRBD1 might be the D (6 bases). The ends were cut back, 1 base at V and 3 bases at J, with 10 bases in the middle. The germline V gene encodes CDR1 KGHSY and CDR2 FQNENV. This CDR3 has 15 residues. The CDR3 reads CASSQFYRDNQPQHF. The CDR3 nucleotides read TGTGCCAGCAGCCAATTTTACAGGGACAATCAGCCCCAGCATTTT.

CDR3 DNA sequence: TGTGCCAGCAGCTTAGCGCCCGGCTATGCGGGGGAGACCCAGTACTTC. This encodes CASSLAPGYAGETQYF. V is TRBV7-2 and J is TRBJ2-5; D may be TRBD2 (6 bases). Per the germline V gene, CDR1 is SGHTA and CDR2 is FQGNSA. The CDR3 contains 16 residues. V was trimmed by 0 bases and J by 5 bases, leaving 16 bases between them.

V usage is TRBV5-1 and J usage is TRBJ2-7; no clear D. CDR1 SGHRS and CDR2 YFSETQ come from the germline V gene. The ends were cut back, 3 bases at V and 7 bases at J, with 20 bases in the middle. CDR3 length equals 15 residues. CDR3 bases: TGCGCCAGCAGCTCGACGGCAGGCTCCGCCCCGGAGCAGTACTTC. It yields the protein CASSSTAGSAPEQYF.

J is TRBJ2-2 and V is TRBV2, with D uncertain. Trimming cost V 4 bases and J 10 bases, with 16 bases left between them. CDR1 and CDR2 from the germline V gene are SNHLY and FYNNEI. This CDR3 comprises 14 residues. The CDR3 sequence is CASSGYGGSKELFF. The CDR3 coding sequence is TGTGCCAGCAGTGGATACGGCGGTTCGAAGGAGCTGTTTTTT.

Concerning this clone: Other DNA sequences in the sample encode the same CDR3. This chain joins TRBV5-1 and TRBJ1-3; no firm D call. CDR3 length: 15 amino acids. The germline V gene has CDR1 SGHRS and CDR2 YFSETQ. V was cut by 4 bases and J by 0 bases, with 11 bases left in between. The chain's CDR3 is CASSLAGSSGNTIYF. The CDR3 nucleotides read TGCGCCAGCAGCCTTGCCGGTTCCTCTGGAAACACCATATATTTT.

The V gene is TRBV2, the J gene TRBJ1-3; TRBD1 matches at 7 bases. Per germline, CDR1 SNHLY and CDR2 FYNNEI. The V gene end was trimmed by 5 bases and the J gene end by 2 bases; junction bases not matched to a gene: 6. The CDR3 consists of 15 residues. The CDR3 reads CASSPGQGAGNTIYF. Here the CDR3 DNA reads TGTGCCAGCAGTCCGGGGCAGGGGGCTGGAAACACCATATATTTT.

The chain links TRBV6-1 to TRBJ1-1; D unresolved. The CDR3 has 15 residues. Germline-derived CDR1 and CDR2 are MNHNS and SASEGT. Trimming removed 0 bases at V and 4 bases at J, with 12 bases between. As DNA, the CDR3 is TGTGCCAGCAGTGAAGCTCGGGGTTTTGTCACTGAAGCTTTCTTT. It specifies CASSEARGFVTEAFF.

V usage is TRBV28 and J usage is TRBJ2-5; D unresolved. Germline loops: CDR1 MDHEN, CDR2 SYDVKM. The CDR3 length is 15 residues. Trimming cost V 7 bases and J 0 bases, with 15 bases left between them. For the CDR3, the DNA is TGTGCCAGCACATTTATGGGCGCCTACCAAGAGACCCAGTACTTC. It yields the protein CASTFMGAYQETQYF.

This clone was detected only once. The rearrangement joins TRBV28 to TRBJ1-5; 7 bases align to TRBD1. This CDR3 region has 14 residues. V was pared by 5 bases and J by 5 bases, with 6 bases of the junction left unmatched. Germline V gene lookup returns CDR1 MDHEN and CDR2 SYDVKM. CDR3 coding DNA: TGTGCCAGCAGTCGGGACAGAGGGGATCAGCCCCAGCATTTT. Amino acids: CASSRDRGDQPQHF.

This clone was recorded only once. The chain recombines TRBV5-5 with TRBJ1-3, with D tentatively TRBD1 (6 bases). Between the trimmed V and J ends, which lost 0 bases and 0 bases, there was a span of 7 bases. The CDR3 runs 15 residues. CDR1 SGHKS and CDR2 YYEKEE come from the germline V gene (reference sequence). CDR3 DNA: TGTGCCAGCAGCTTGGGGACAGCCTCTGGAAACACCATATATTTT. Translating gives CASSLGTASGNTIYF.

CDR3 sequence: CAISAGTSGWWQFF. The CDR3 bases are TGTGCCATCAGCGCCGGGACTAGCGGGTGGTGGCAGTTCTTC. The chain joins TRBV10-3 to TRBJ2-1; 12 nucleotides agree with TRBD2. V trimming: 6 bases; J trimming: 12 bases; junction bases outside the gene matches: 9. There are 14 residues in the CDR3. Germline-derived CDR1 and CDR2 are ENHRY and SYGVKD.

V usage is TRBV6-2 or TRBV6-3 and J usage is TRBJ2-3, with TRBD2 matching 11 bases. Germline-derived CDR1 and CDR2 are MNHEY and SVGEGT. The CDR3 is made up of 15 amino acids. J lost 5 bases, V lost 6 bases, and 7 bases had no gene match. For the CDR3, the DNA is TGTGCCAGCAGCTTAGCGGGAGGGCCCAAAGATACGCAGTATTTT. Amino acids: CASSLAGGPKDTQYF.

The gene calls are TRBV6-6 and TRBJ1-5; 11 positions agree with TRBD1. The CDR3 runs 16 residues. Germline V gene lookup returns CDR1 MNHNY and CDR2 SVGAGI (reference sequence). After removal of 2 bases from V and 6 bases from J, the junction contained 6 bases not matched to a gene. The CDR3 protein is CASSYSGQGAIQPQHF. The DNA for the CDR3 is TGTGCCAGCAGTTACAGCGGACAGGGGGCAATTCAGCCCCAGCATTTT.

The chain carries TRBV11-2 and TRBJ1-2; D is unclear. Per the germline V gene, CDR1 is SGHAT and CDR2 is FQNNGV. This CDR3 spans 14 amino acids. V was clipped by 1 base and J by 8 bases, with 14 bases between them. CDR3 protein: CASSLGLLGGGYTF. The CDR3 bases are TGTGCCAGCAGCTTAGGCCTCTTGGGCGGGGGCTACACCTTC.

This clone was recorded once. The chain joins TRBV7-3 to TRBJ2-2; 9 nucleotides line up with TRBD2. Trimming cost V 6 bases and J 6 bases; bases outside gene matches: 8. The V gene's germline CDR1 is SGHTA and CDR2 FQGTGA. The CDR3 loop spans 15 amino acids. The CDR3 spells CASRDQLAGAGELFF. CDR3 in DNA: TGTGCCAGCAGAGACCAACTAGCGGGCGCCGGGGAGCTGTTTTTT. Full variable domain (remainder filled in from reference TRBV7-3 and TRBJ2-2): GAGVSQTPSNKVTEKGKYVELRCDPISGHTALYWYRQSLGQGPEFLIYFQGTGAADDSGLPNDRFFAVRPEGSVSTLKIQRTERGDSAVYLCASRDQLAGAGELFFGEGSRLTVL.

The V gene is TRBV7-3, the J gene TRBJ1-5; no clear D gene. Trimming cost V 5 bases and J 0 bases, with 11 bases left between them. Per the germline V gene, CDR1 is SGHTA and CDR2 is FQGTGA. CDR3 length: 15 residues. This chain's CDR3 is CASSLPYYSNQPQHF. As DNA, the CDR3 is TGTGCCAGCAGCCTACCCTATTATAGCAATCAGCCCCAGCATTTT.

The chain carries TRBV3-1 (or the pseudogene TRBV3-2) and TRBJ2-1; D is perhaps TRBD1 (5 bases). There are 15 residues in the CDR3. The germline gives CDR1 LGHDT, CDR2 YNNKEL (reference sequence). The V end was cut by 2 bases, the J end by 11 bases, with 19 bases between. The CDR3 here is CASSQPERGMIQQFF. The CDR3 DNA sequence: TGTGCCAGCAGCCAACCCGAAAGGGGAATGATACAGCAGTTCTTC.

This chain joins TRBV20-1 and TRBJ1-2; no reliable D call. The CDR3 totals 14 residues. V was shortened by 3 bases and J by 2 bases, with 13 bases between the two germline ends. Looked up from germline, CDR1 is DFQATT and CDR2 is SNEGSKA (reference sequence). The CDR3: CSASPNSGNYGYTF. In DNA, the CDR3 is TGCAGTGCTAGTCCGAACAGTGGGAACTATGGCTACACCTTC.

This chain links TRBV5-1 with TRBJ2-7; D unresolved. The V end was cut by 4 bases, the J end by 0 bases, with 14 bases between. The V gene's germline CDR1 is SGHRS and CDR2 YFSETQ. The CDR3 extends over 15 amino acids. The chain's CDR3 is CASSEPFRSSYEQYF. Written as DNA, the CDR3 is TGCGCCAGCAGCGAACCTTTTAGGAGCTCCTACGAGCAGTACTTC.

The genes are TRBV5-1 and TRBJ2-5, with TRBD2 identical over 15 bases. The CDR3 has 18 amino acids. The germline V gene has CDR1 SGHRS and CDR2 YFSETQ. The V and J ends lost 3 bases and 2 bases, in that order; junction bases with no gene match: 8. The CDR3 here is CASSSGLAGGSLQETQYF. For the CDR3, the DNA is TGCGCCAGCAGCTCTGGACTAGCGGGAGGGTCCTTACAAGAGACCCAGTACTTC. Combining the CDR3 with reference TRBV5-1 and TRBJ2-5 gives the whole variable domain KAGVTQTPRYLIKTRGQQVTLSCSPISGHRSVSWYQQTPGQGLQFLFEYFSETQRNKGNFPGRFSGRQFSNSRSEMNVSTLELGDSALYLCASSSGLAGGSLQETQYFGPGTRLLVL.

Remarks on this clone: Other DNA sequences in this sample translate to the same CDR3. The V and J genes are TRBV15 and TRBJ1-2, with a weak D call TRBD1 (6 bases). This CDR3 has 13 residues. V was trimmed by 4 bases and J by 8 bases, leaving 14 bases between them. Germline values: CDR1 LNHNV, CDR2 YYDKDF (reference sequence). CDR3 residues: CATSTGQGNGYTF. CDR3 coding DNA: TGTGCCACCAGCACAGGGCAGGGGAACGGCTACACCTTC.

The chain recombines TRBV29-1 with TRBJ2-1, with 14 positions matching TRBD2. Germline-derived CDR1 and CDR2 are SQVTM and ANQGSEA. The junction had 16 bases not matched to a gene; V was cut back by 6 bases and J by 6 bases. The CDR3 contains 18 residues. CDR3 DNA sequence: TGCAGCGTCGACATGAGGGGTCGGGGGACTAGCGGGGGCAATGAGCAGTTCTTC. Its translation: CSVDMRGRGTSGGNEQFF.

V gene TRBV5-1 combines with J gene TRBJ2-3; 11 bases map to TRBD2. CDR1 and CDR2 from the germline V gene are SGHRS and YFSETQ. The V segment lost 4 bases and the J segment 4 bases; nucleotides outside the gene matches: 14. The CDR3 length is 18 residues. The CDR3 nucleotides read TGCGCCAGCAGCCGAGTGGCGATAGCGGGAGGGCGGGCAGATACGCAGTATTTT. It is translated as CASSRVAIAGGRADTQYF. Together with reference TRBV5-1 and TRBJ2-3, the CDR3 gives the full variable domain: KAGVTQTPRYLIKTRGQQVTLSCSPISGHRSVSWYQQTPGQGLQFLFEYFSETQRNKGNFPGRFSGRQFSNSRSEMNVSTLELGDSALYLCASSRVAIAGGRADTQYFGPGTRLTVL.

The chain combines TRBV5-4 with TRBJ1-6, with 7 bases identical to TRBD1. The V gene end was trimmed by 3 bases and the J gene end by 2 bases; junction bases not matched to a gene: 2. The germline V gene has CDR1 SGHNT and CDR2 YYREEE (reference sequence). The CDR3 has 15 residues. CDR3 sequence: CASSWGTAYNSPLHF. For the CDR3, the DNA is TGTGCCAGCAGCTGGGGGACAGCCTATAATTCACCCCTCCACTTT. Looking up the rest from reference TRBV5-4 and TRBJ1-6 gives the full variable domain: ETGVTQSPTHLIKTRGQQVTLRCSSQSGHNTVSWYQQALGQGPQFIFQYYREEENGRGNFPPRFSGLQFPNYSSELNVNALELDDSALYLCASSWGTAYNSPLHFGNGTRLTVT.